Here is one TCR beta chain with its context. V lost 5 bases to trimming and J lost 2 bases, with 4 bases between them. The germline CDR1 and CDR2 sequences are SNHLY and FYNNEI. The CDR3 is made up of 13 amino acids. This entry comes from a study of blood T cell repertoires in COVID-19. For the study at large: The United States, Italy and Spain were the sources of the acute and convalescent COVID-19 samples. Nucleic acid was either cDNA or gDNA, and it came from T cells, B-cell-depleted T cells, or PBMCs.

Authors' processing steps: The assay estimated nucleated cells by amplifying reference gene primers. Assay used: immunoSEQ multiplex PCR; TCRdb lists only in-frame clones, some missing. V, J and clone size were drawn from that table, and D and trimming were deduced from the DNA. The data contain 58,000 or so clones, more than 60% of them singletons. This TCR derives from a human donor in a cohort sampled during active COVID-19. Source material: peripheral blood. This chain connects TRBV2 to TRBJ2-6, with unresolved D. The CDR3 DNA reads TGTGCCAGCAGTCTAACTGGGGCCAACGTCCTGACTTTC. Translation: CASSLTGANVLTF.